The sequence of this T cell receptor (beta chain) was determined in a study of chemoradiotherapy in HPV16-positive cancers. As for the study in general: A couple of HPV16-positive patients' cells yielded candidate HPV-specific clones and common motifs.

Over chemoradiotherapy, repertoires were sampled more than once. CDR3 length equals 15 residues. CDR1 and CDR2 (germline): SGHTA, FQGTGA. V lost 5 bases, J lost 0 bases, and 11 bases lay in between. This table comes from immunoSEQ multiplex PCR, and its TCRdb copy is limited to in-frame clones, with some not included. The sample yields around 5,700 clones, about 86% seen once. Specimen: tumor tissue, collected from a patient who underwent chemoradiotherapy. J is TRBJ2-1 and V is TRBV7-3, with D possibly TRBD1 on 5 matching bases. The TCR comes from a human donor with HPV-associated anogenital cancer. The CDR3 region is CASSQMGPSYNEQFF. In nucleotides, the CDR3 is TGTGCCAGCAGCCAAATGGGGCCCTCCTACAATGAGCAGTTCTTC.